The 6 T cell receptor beta chains in this list originate from one sample, sequenced in a study of blood T cell repertoires in COVID-19. The assay was immunoSEQ multiplex PCR, and TCRdb's table has in-frame clones only and misses some. The data hold more than 300,000 clones, with roughly 91% observed a single time. The sample consisted of peripheral blood. These receptors were taken from a woman aged 25-40 years with COVID-19, enrolled during active disease.

The chain links TRBV7-9 to TRBJ2-7; D is perhaps TRBD2 (6 bases). Germline CDR1 and CDR2: SEHNR and FQNEAQ (reference sequence). Trimming removed 1 base from V and 7 bases from J, with 17 bases in between. The CDR3 has 15 amino acids. For the CDR3, the DNA is TGTGCCAGCAGCTTAGTTCAAGGAGGGACCGGGGAGCAGTACTTC. It yields the protein CASSLVQGGTGEQYF.

The genes are TRBV7-9 and TRBJ2-1, with 8 bases fitting TRBD1. Germline V lookup: CDR1 SEHNR, CDR2 FQNEAQ (reference sequence). This CDR3 is built from 13 residues. J was trimmed by 5 bases and V by 8 bases; bases with no gene match: 5. Written as DNA, the CDR3 is TGTGCCAGCTCACAGGGGGGAAACAATGAGCAGTTCTTC. Translation: CASSQGGNNEQFF.

This chain uses TRBV10-1 with TRBJ1-5, with unresolved D. The CDR3 sequence is 14 residues long. Trimming removed 3 bases from V and 4 bases from J, with 10 bases in between. Per germline, CDR1 WNHNN and CDR2 SYGVQD (reference sequence). CDR3 in DNA: TGCGCCAGCAGTGAATTGGGCCGGAATCAGCCCCAGCATTTT. Its protein product is CASSELGRNQPQHF.

The CDR3 is CASSHGQGVYEQYF. The CDR3 DNA is TGTGCCAGCAGCCACGGACAGGGGGTGTACGAGCAGTACTTC. The V and J genes are TRBV3-1 (or the pseudogene TRBV3-2) and TRBJ2-7; TRBD1 agrees at 10 bases. The junction had 3 bases not matched to a gene; V was cut back by 3 bases and J by 4 bases. The germline V gene encodes CDR1 LGHDT and CDR2 YNNKEL (reference sequence). The CDR3 is made up of 14 amino acids.

The chain carries TRBV2 and TRBJ2-2, with 10 bases fitting TRBD1. Germline assignment: CDR1 SNHLY and CDR2 FYNNEI. V shed 2 bases and J 4 bases; nucleotides not matched to a gene: 4. The CDR3 spans 16 residues. The CDR3: CASSEPRTGGTGELFF. CDR3 in DNA: TGTGCCAGCAGTGAACCCAGGACAGGGGGCACCGGGGAGCTGTTTTTT.

This chain joins TRBV6-5 and TRBJ1-2; D is unresolved. This CDR3 has 15 amino acids. The ends were cut back, 6 bases at V and 4 bases at J, with 18 bases in the middle. Germline CDR1 MNHEY, CDR2 SVGAGI. CDR3: CASSPTNPYLYGYTF. For the CDR3, the DNA is TGTGCCAGCAGCCCAACGAACCCCTACCTCTATGGCTACACCTTC.